This entry describes one T cell receptor beta chain. Its antigen is not yet known. Per-base qualities were not stored, and no clone one base away is much larger. This specimen comes from a study of technical replicates of blood from several donors (dated by TCRdb to between 2016 and 2019). The library was made by the immunoSEQ multiplex PCR assay. Imported from immuneACCESS, the table was reduced by TCRdb to in-frame sequences with V and J called. These copies leave out some clones; in studies compared against another copy, an unresolved V gene accounts for under half, and the cause of the remainder is not known. In all, the sample holds 98,000 or so clones, and approximately 96% of those were seen once. The ten top clones hold over 0.2% of the sample. Sequencing was carried out using T cells isolated from PBMCs. This TCR derives from a human donor in good health.

The DNA is as follows: TGTGCCAGCAGCACCGGAGACATAGCGGGGGGCACAGATACGCAGTATTTT. Translated, it gives CASSTGDIAGGTDTQYF. The chain was built from TRBV11-1 and TRBJ2-3, with 9 bases in between that match TRBD2. V has 5 bases trimmed and J has 1 base trimmed; junction bases matching no gene number 10. From a lookup of the germline V gene (reference sequence), CDR1 and CDR2 are SGHAT and FQDESV. The CDR3 runs 17 amino acids, cysteine and phenylalanine included. Only the CDR3 DNA stays, 51 bases, in frame from base 1.